This T cell receptor beta chain comes out of a study of T cells in Graves' hyperthyroidism and ophthalmopathy. Study conclusions and caveats: Through a model of 13 V-J features, ophthalmopathy was separated from stable hyperthyroidism.

RNA transcripts provided the source from which TCR beta CDR3 regions were amplified. First-round RT-PCR targeting the TCR CDR3 was performed with the HTBI primer set. TCRdb reprocessed the multiplex PCR reads with MiXCR, giving one entry per CDR3 protein. The table includes approximately 400,000 distinct CDR3 sequences, about 15% detected once. J lost 13 bases, V lost 3 bases, and 5 bases had no gene match. The CDR3 sequence is 12 residues long. Per germline, CDR1 SGHTS and CDR2 YDEGEE. This clonotype showed up many times. The antigen is unknown. The chain uses TRBV5-8 and TRBJ2-1, with 9 bases matching TRBD1. Specimen: blood. The sequence was collected from a woman aged 18 to 35 with Graves' hyperthyroidism. CDR3 sequence reads: CASSSRTGDQFF. CDR3 nucleotides: TGTGCCAGCAGCTCCCGGACAGGGGACCAGTTCTTC. The entire variable domain, with the rest obtained from reference TRBV5-8 and TRBJ2-1, is as follows: EAGVTQSPTHLIKTRGQQATLRCSPISGHTSVYWYQQALGLGLQFLLWYDEGEERNRGNFPPRFSGRQFPNYSSELNVNALELEDSALYLCASSSRTGDQFFGPGTRLTVL.